The 26 T cell receptor beta chains below all came from one sample that was sequenced in a study of T-cell reconstitution after alpha-beta-depleted transplantation in children. Molecular barcoding with unique molecular identifiers was used for the TCRbeta library. Using its own MiXCR run on the PCR reads, TCRdb lists one record per CDR3 protein. Among 450,000 to 600,000 distinct CDR3 sequences, 13% were seen once, and the ten largest hold 2.2%. Here the sequenced sample was PBMCs, mostly from graft donor cells, taken 360 days after TCRalphabeta/CD19-depleted stem cell transplant. The source of these receptors is a male patient younger than 18 who had a stem cell transplant for acute myeloid leukemia, so the T cells may come from the graft donor.

The CDR3 sequence is CASSLRRLYEQYF. The CDR3 bases are TGTGCCAGCAGTTTACGTCGACTCTACGAGCAGTACTTC. V gene TRBV12-3 or TRBV12-4 combines with J gene TRBJ2-7; D remains ambiguous. The CDR3 length is 13 residues. The ends were cut back, 2 bases at V and 3 bases at J, with 8 bases in the middle.

The V gene is TRBV27, the J gene TRBJ1-1; 11 bases fit TRBD1. Germline V CDR1 and CDR2: MNHEY, SMNVEV (reference sequence). The CDR3 length is 13 residues. V trimming: 2 bases; J trimming: 10 bases; junction bases outside the gene matches: 3. CDR3 protein: CASSLTGTGGAFF. CDR3 coding DNA: TGTGCCAGCAGTTTAACCGGGACAGGGGGAGCTTTCTTT.

This clonotype showed up just a few times. The chain is built from TRBV6-1 and TRBJ2-1; tentatively, D is TRBD1 or TRBD2 (5 bases each). The germline V gene encodes CDR1 MNHNS and CDR2 SASEGT. V lost 6 bases to trimming and J lost 1 base, with 13 bases between them. CDR3 length: 15 residues. This CDR3 reads CASSEGPLSYNEQFF. As DNA, the CDR3 is TGTGCCAGCAGCGAGGGACCGCTTTCCTACAATGAGCAGTTCTTC.

CDR3 in DNA: TGTGCCAGCAGCCCCCGTCGGGTCGAAACAGATACGCAGTATTTT. Translated, it gives CASSPRRVETDTQYF. J is TRBJ2-3 and V is TRBV7-2, with D uncertain. Germline V lookup: CDR1 SGHTA, CDR2 FQGNSA. The V gene lost 5 bases and the J gene lost 3 bases, with 15 bases spanning the gap. The CDR3 is made up of 15 amino acids.

This clonotype showed up just a few times. V gene TRBV6-2 or TRBV6-3 combines with J gene TRBJ1-2, with 8 positions matching TRBD1. CDR1 and CDR2 (germline): MNHEY, SVGEGT. The CDR3 length is 14 residues. Trimming at V came to 5 bases and at J to 5 bases, leaving 7 bases not matched to a gene. CDR3 sequence: CASSRGQATYGYTF. The DNA for the CDR3 is TGTGCCAGCAGTCGGGGACAGGCCACTTATGGCTACACCTTC.

This clonotype was observed a handful of times. This sequence joins TRBV7-9 and TRBJ2-1, with no clear D. The V end lost 1 base, the J end lost 8 bases, and 15 bases lay between the germline ends. Germline V gene sequence: CDR1 SEHNR, CDR2 FQNEAQ (reference sequence). The CDR3 runs 15 residues. This CDR3 is CASSLVLPPIYEQFF. CDR3 nucleotides: TGTGCCAGCAGCTTAGTTTTGCCGCCGATCTATGAGCAGTTCTTC.

For this clonotype: A read error may explain this, as a much larger clone is one base away. The V call is TRBV20-1, the J call TRBJ2-7; TRBD2 matches 8 bases. The germline V gene encodes CDR1 DFQATT and CDR2 SNEGSKA (reference sequence). J was trimmed by 5 bases and V by 0 bases; bases with no gene match: 3. The CDR3 loop spans 13 amino acids. CDR3 region: CSARELAEHEQYF. The CDR3 bases are TGCAGTGCTAGAGAACTAGCGGAACACGAGCAGTACTTC.

The chain combines TRBV5-1 with TRBJ2-1; 9 positions agree with TRBD1. Germline V gene data show CDR1 as SGHRS and CDR2 as YFSETQ. This CDR3 region has 12 residues. V trimming: 9 bases; J trimming: 4 bases; junction bases outside the gene matches: 2. CDR3 amino acids: CATGQGYNEQFF. CDR3 DNA sequence: TGCGCCACAGGACAGGGGTACAATGAGCAGTTCTTC.

This clonotype has only a few counts. The CDR3 spells CSASMASGRFHEQYF. CDR3 nucleotides: TGCAGTGCTAGCATGGCTAGCGGGAGATTCCACGAGCAGTACTTC. This chain uses TRBV20-1 with TRBJ2-7, with TRBD2 matching 10 bases. The CDR3 loop spans 15 amino acids. The ends lost 3 bases at V and 5 bases at J; junction bases unmatched: 10. Germline CDR1 DFQATT, CDR2 SNEGSKA (reference sequence).

This clonotype has more than one count but fewer than ten. V is TRBV7-2 and J is TRBJ2-7, with TRBD2 as a possible D gene (6 bases). V lost 2 bases, J lost 5 bases, and 16 bases lay in between. Germline V gives CDR1 SGHTA, CDR2 FQGNSA. The CDR3 sequence is 15 residues long. The chain's CDR3 is CASSLSRGFWDEQYF. Written as DNA, the CDR3 is TGTGCCAGCAGCTTAAGCCGGGGGTTCTGGGACGAGCAGTACTTC.

This clonotype was seen a few times. The CDR3: CAWSPSSNEQFF. CDR3 DNA sequence: TGTGCCTGGAGTCCCTCCTCGAATGAGCAGTTCTTC. The chain is built from TRBV30 and TRBJ2-1; no clear D gene. The CDR3 contains 12 residues. CDR1 is GTSNPN and CDR2 is SVGIG in the germline V gene (reference sequence). V lost 2 bases to trimming and J lost 7 bases, with 9 bases between them. The full variable domain, rest sourced from reference TRBV30 and TRBJ2-1, is SQTIHQWPATLVQPVGSPLSLECTVEGTSNPNLYWYRQAAGRGLQLLFYSVGIGQISSEVPQNLSASRPQDRQFILSSKKLLLSDSGFYLCAWSPSSNEQFFGPGTRLTVL.

This clonotype was detected only a few times. This rearrangement joins TRBV27 to TRBJ1-1, with 7 nucleotides matching TRBD1. V shed 6 bases and J 4 bases; nucleotides not matched to a gene: 8. The CDR3 runs 14 residues. The V gene's germline CDR1 is MNHEY and CDR2 SMNVEV (reference sequence). For the CDR3, the DNA is TGTGCCAGCAGGGCCGGACAGGCCGTCACTGAAGCTTTCTTT. This gives the protein CASRAGQAVTEAFF.

V and J are TRBV5-1 and TRBJ2-1; TRBD1 matches 7 bases. The CDR3 covers 17 residues. The V and J ends lost 0 bases and 5 bases, in that order; junction bases with no gene match: 11. CDR1 and CDR2 (germline): SGHRS, YFSETQ. CDR3 DNA: TGCGCCAGCAGCTTGGCCGTATCTAAGGGGGCCAACAATGAGCAGTTCTTC. Translation: CASSLAVSKGANNEQFF.

The chain employs TRBV5-5 and TRBJ1-1; a possible D gene is TRBD1 (6 bases). Germline V CDR1 and CDR2: SGHKS, YYEKEE (reference sequence). Trimming pared 4 bases from V and 6 bases from J, leaving 25 bases between. The CDR3 has 17 amino acids. The CDR3 nucleotides read TGTGCCAGCAGCGCTCTAGATCGGGTAGACAGGTCGCCTGAAGCTTTCTTT. It specifies CASSALDRVDRSPEAFF.

This clonotype showed up just a few times. V is TRBV7-9 and J is TRBJ2-7, with 9 bases lining up with TRBD2. The CDR3 length is 15 residues. Germline V gene lookup returns CDR1 SEHNR and CDR2 FQNEAQ (reference sequence). V trimming: 3 bases; J trimming: 6 bases; junction bases outside the gene matches: 9. The CDR3 region has the DNA TGTGCCAGCAGCTTTAGCGGGAGAGTTGATGGCGAGCAGTACTTC. Translating gives CASSFSGRVDGEQYF. Together with reference TRBV7-9 and TRBJ2-7, the CDR3 gives the full variable domain: DTGVSQNPRHKITKRGQNVTFRCDPISEHNRLYWYRQTLGQGPEFLTYFQNEAQLEKSRLLSDRFSAERPKGSFSTLEIQRTEQGDSAMYLCASSFSGRVDGEQYFGPGTRLTVT.

This clonotype turned up a few times. The chain links TRBV7-9 to TRBJ2-7, with a tentative D call TRBD1 (5 bases). Germline CDR1 and CDR2: SEHNR and FQNEAQ (reference sequence). This CDR3 comprises 14 residues. V was cut by 6 bases and J by 9 bases, with 21 bases left in between. The CDR3 DNA is TGTGCCAGCAGTCACCCAAAAATTATAGGGGTGCAGTACTTC. Residues: CASSHPKIIGVQYF.

This clonotype was seen at least ten times. The CDR3 DNA follows: TGCAGTGCCCAACGGCGAGCGGGATTAGAGACCCAGTACTTC. Encoded protein: CSAQRRAGLETQYF. The chain joins TRBV20-1 to TRBJ2-5, with 7 bases lining up with TRBD2. The junction had 11 bases not matched to a gene; V was cut back by 6 bases and J by 4 bases. The CDR3 has 14 residues. Germline V CDR1 and CDR2: DFQATT, SNEGSKA (reference sequence).

This clonotype was observed a few times. DNA for the CDR3: TGTGCCAGCAGTTTATGGACCGCCTTAACTCCCTCTGGGGCCAACGTCCTGACTTTC. Translating it yields CASSLWTALTPSGANVLTF. The chain uses TRBV28 and TRBJ2-6; D unresolved. Germline CDR1 is MDHEN and CDR2 is SYDVKM. V was cut by 0 bases and J by 0 bases, with 15 bases left in between. The CDR3 consists of 19 residues.

The rearrangement links TRBV7-6 to TRBJ1-1; D may be TRBD1 (5 bases). Germline CDR1 and CDR2: SGHVS and FNYEAQ. This CDR3 comprises 16 residues. Trimming took 1 base from V and 0 from J, leaving 12 bases between them. CDR3 DNA: TGTGCCAGCAGCTTAGGGGGCAGTTTAGTGAACACTGAAGCTTTCTTT. Translating gives CASSLGGSLVNTEAFF.

The rearrangement uses TRBV20-1 and TRBJ2-2, with TRBD2 matching 8 bases. The germline CDR1 and CDR2 sequences are DFQATT and SNEGSKA (reference sequence). With 6 bases clipped from V and 1 base from J, the junction kept 13 bases outside the gene matches. The CDR3 is made up of 17 amino acids. The CDR3 loop is CSARRTAGDLNTGELFF. As DNA, the CDR3 is TGCAGTGCCCGGCGAACAGCGGGAGATCTGAACACCGGGGAGCTGTTTTTT.

This clonotype was recorded at least ten times. This rearrangement joins TRBV12-3 or TRBV12-4 to TRBJ2-1, with 10 bases lining up with TRBD2. V lost 0 bases to trimming and J lost 7 bases; unmatched junction nucleotides: 9. This CDR3 region has 17 residues. CDR3 DNA: TGTGCCAGCAGTTTAGCGTACCCGACTAGCGGGTTAAATGAGCAGTTCTTC. It encodes CASSLAYPTSGLNEQFF.

This clonotype was counted between two and nine times. The chain recombines TRBV5-1 with TRBJ2-5, with a weak D call TRBD2 (6 bases). The V end was cut by 4 bases, the J end by 1 base, with 11 bases between. The CDR3 spans 14 residues. CDR1 is SGHRS, CDR2 YFSETQ, per germline. The CDR3 DNA follows: TGCGCCAGCAGCGTTCTAGCGCTCCAAGAGACCCAGTACTTC. Its protein is CASSVLALQETQYF.

This clonotype was seen repeatedly, ten times or more. The gene calls are TRBV10-2 and TRBJ2-3; weak D call: TRBD2 (6 bases). The CDR3 is 15 residues long. The V gene's germline CDR1 is WSHSY and CDR2 SAAADI. Trimming cost V 7 bases and J 2 bases, with 16 bases left between them. CDR3 in DNA: TGCGCCAGCAACTACCAACGGGAGTTCACAGATACGCAGTATTTT. Its protein is CASNYQREFTDTQYF.

This clonotype was recorded a few times. The chain links TRBV27 to TRBJ2-1; 10 nucleotides agree with TRBD2. The CDR3 contains 14 residues. Per germline, CDR1 MNHEY and CDR2 SMNVEV (reference sequence). The trim removed 0 bases at V and 12 bases at J, leaving 5 bases unmatched. CDR3 nucleotide sequence: TGTGCCAGCAGTTTATCTAGCGGGAGGTACGCGCAGTTCTTC. Amino acid sequence: CASSLSSGRYAQFF.

This clonotype has just a few counts. The V gene is TRBV28, the J gene TRBJ1-2; possible D gene TRBD1, 5 bases. Germline V gives CDR1 MDHEN, CDR2 SYDVKM. V was shortened by 6 bases and J by 4 bases, with 18 bases between the two germline ends. The CDR3 sequence is 15 residues long. The DNA for the CDR3 is TGTGCCAGCAGAAAAACAGGCAAACCAACCTATGGCTACACCTTC. Amino acids: CASRKTGKPTYGYTF.

This chain joins TRBV30 and TRBJ2-1; tentatively, D is TRBD2 (7 bases). The CDR3 extends over 16 amino acids. Germline values: CDR1 GTSNPN, CDR2 SVGIG (reference sequence). V lost 3 bases and J 5 bases, leaving 20 bases between the germline ends. The CDR3 DNA sequence: TGTGCCTGGAGATTTGATTATGGGGGGGCCAACAATGAGCAGTTCTTC. Translating gives CAWRFDYGGANNEQFF. The full variable domain, completed using reference TRBV30 and TRBJ2-1, is SQTIHQWPATLVQPVGSPLSLECTVEGTSNPNLYWYRQAAGRGLQLLFYSVGIGQISSEVPQNLSASRPQDRQFILSSKKLLLSDSGFYLCAWRFDYGGANNEQFFGPGTRLTVL.